This T cell receptor (beta chain) was sequenced for a study of PD-1 blockade in classical Hodgkin lymphoma. Using immunoSEQ multiplex PCR, the repertoire was profiled, and TCRdb retains in-frame clones only, with some absent. Among some 93,000 clones listed, 75% to 90% were seen once. Every single patient, without exception, relapsed after autologous stem cell transplantation, and brentuximab vedotin exposure varied. Best overall response was complete response, partial response or progressive disease in these relapsed/refractory classical Hodgkin lymphoma patients. The sequenced sample was peripheral blood mononuclear cells (PBMCs), obtained before the second cycle of nivolumab. The source is a human donor with classical Hodgkin lymphoma.

The CDR3: CASSQNPGEQYF. CDR3 nucleotides: TGTGCCAGCTCACAAAATCCGGGGGAGCAGTACTTC. The genes are TRBV18 and TRBJ2-7; weak D call: TRBD2 (5 bases). Germline CDR1 KGHSH, CDR2 LQKENI. The CDR3 length is 12 residues. The V and J ends lost 4 bases and 7 bases respectively, with 11 bases between them.